These 10 T cell receptor beta chains were all obtained from the same sample, sequenced in a study of T-cell memory formation after mild COVID-19. TCRdb reanalysed the 5' RACE reads using MiXCR and keeps one entry per CDR3 protein. The sample has roughly 600,000 distinct CDR3 sequences; approximately 19% are singletons. Sequencing was performed on PBMCs or a T cell subset sorted from them (not recorded which). The receptors stem from an adult woman who had mild COVID-19 (a few samples of this study predate the infection). Cell type and time point are not known.

The CDR3 DNA follows: TGTGCCACCAGCGCCGGGACAGGGTTTTCGGGTAAGGCTTTCTTT. It yields the protein CATSAGTGFSGKAFF. The chain combines TRBV24-1 with TRBJ1-1; 9 positions agree with TRBD1. Germline trimming cut 7 bases from V and 11 bases from J; bases unmatched to any gene: 16. CDR3 length equals 15 residues. Germline CDR1 KGHDR, CDR2 SFDVKD.

V and J are TRBV29-1 and TRBJ2-1; 9 positions agree with TRBD2. This CDR3 region has 15 residues. The ends lost 4 bases at V and 5 bases at J; junction bases unmatched: 9. CDR1 and CDR2 (germline): SQVTM, ANQGSEA. CDR3 in amino acids: CSVGASGGNNNEQFF. The CDR3 nucleotides are TGCAGCGTTGGGGCAAGCGGGGGGAACAACAATGAGCAGTTCTTC.

This clonotype was seen a handful of times. The rearrangement uses TRBV11-2 and TRBJ2-7; D tentatively reads TRBD1 or TRBD2 (5 bases each). CDR3 length: 15 amino acids. Per germline, CDR1 SGHAT and CDR2 FQNNGV. Deletions cut 1 base from V and 2 bases from J, with 12 bases between. The CDR3 region has the DNA TGTGCCAGCAGCTTAGCTGGGACCACTACCTACGAGCAGTACTTC. The encoded protein is CASSLAGTTTYEQYF.

This clonotype was counted between two and nine times. The chain has TRBV5-1 and TRBJ2-2, with D unclear. Trimming took off 4 bases at V and 3 bases at J, with 16 bases between the two ends. This CDR3 is 16 amino acids long. CDR1 and CDR2 from the germline V gene are SGHRS and YFSETQ. The CDR3 loop is CASSPAWVGDTGELFF. For the CDR3, the DNA is TGCGCCAGCAGCCCGGCATGGGTCGGTGACACCGGGGAGCTGTTTTTT.

This chain connects TRBV7-8 to TRBJ2-7; D ambiguous. V was cut by 0 bases and J by 4 bases, with 10 bases left in between. The CDR3 sequence is 14 residues long. Per germline, CDR1 SGHVS and CDR2 FQNEAQ. CDR3 coding DNA: TGTGCCAGCAGCTTAGCGCAATCAGGATACGAGCAGTACTTC. Its protein product is CASSLAQSGYEQYF.

The chain couples TRBV2 to TRBJ2-1, with D perhaps TRBD2 (6 bases). The V end was cut by 0 bases, the J end by 11 bases, with 17 bases between. Looked up from germline, CDR1 is SNHLY and CDR2 is FYNNEI. The CDR3 is 15 residues long. The CDR3 sequence: CASSEAEGAVPQQFF. The CDR3 DNA reads as TGTGCCAGCAGTGAAGCGGAGGGTGCGGTCCCGCAGCAGTTCTTC.

This clonotype was found many times. The rearrangement links TRBV5-1 to TRBJ2-3; tentatively, D is TRBD2 (6 bases). The V gene's germline CDR1 is SGHRS and CDR2 YFSETQ. Deletions cut 4 bases from V and 2 bases from J, with 14 bases between. This CDR3 comprises 15 residues. CDR3 nucleotide sequence: TGCGCCAGCAGCCCCCGGGACTTCAACACAGATACGCAGTATTTT. It specifies CASSPRDFNTDTQYF. Using reference TRBV5-1 and TRBJ2-3 for the parts outside the CDR3, the full variable domain is KAGVTQTPRYLIKTRGQQVTLSCSPISGHRSVSWYQQTPGQGLQFLFEYFSETQRNKGNFPGRFSGRQFSNSRSEMNVSTLELGDSALYLCASSPRDFNTDTQYFGPGTRLTVL.

In this sample, this clonotype turned up a few times. V and J are TRBV7-8 and TRBJ2-3, with D possibly matching TRBD2 (7 bases). The V end lost 6 bases, the J end lost 2 bases, and 18 bases lay between the germline ends. CDR1 is SGHVS and CDR2 is FQNEAQ in the germline V gene. This CDR3 is built from 16 residues. CDR3 coding DNA: TGTGCCAGCAGTTCCTGGGGGGGGCCATACACAGATACGCAGTATTTT. This gives the protein CASSSWGGPYTDTQYF.

The chain links TRBV20-1 to TRBJ2-7; tentatively, D is TRBD1 or TRBD2 (5 bases each). This CDR3 comprises 14 residues. The germline gives CDR1 DFQATT, CDR2 SNEGSKA (reference sequence). V lost 6 bases and J 7 bases, leaving 22 bases between the germline ends. CDR3 residues: CSAQLSGPADEQYF. In DNA, the CDR3 is TGCAGTGCCCAGCTCTCGGGACCGGCTGATGAGCAGTACTTC.

This clonotype was picked up a small number of times. The chain couples TRBV18 to TRBJ1-2; the D is unclear. Trimming left V 3 bases short and J 4 bases short, with 18 bases between. CDR1 and CDR2 (germline): KGHSH, LQKENI. This CDR3 contains 16 residues. CDR3 protein: CASSPVGPEFVYGYTF. The CDR3, as DNA: TGTGCCAGCTCACCGGTTGGCCCGGAGTTTGTCTATGGCTACACCTTC.